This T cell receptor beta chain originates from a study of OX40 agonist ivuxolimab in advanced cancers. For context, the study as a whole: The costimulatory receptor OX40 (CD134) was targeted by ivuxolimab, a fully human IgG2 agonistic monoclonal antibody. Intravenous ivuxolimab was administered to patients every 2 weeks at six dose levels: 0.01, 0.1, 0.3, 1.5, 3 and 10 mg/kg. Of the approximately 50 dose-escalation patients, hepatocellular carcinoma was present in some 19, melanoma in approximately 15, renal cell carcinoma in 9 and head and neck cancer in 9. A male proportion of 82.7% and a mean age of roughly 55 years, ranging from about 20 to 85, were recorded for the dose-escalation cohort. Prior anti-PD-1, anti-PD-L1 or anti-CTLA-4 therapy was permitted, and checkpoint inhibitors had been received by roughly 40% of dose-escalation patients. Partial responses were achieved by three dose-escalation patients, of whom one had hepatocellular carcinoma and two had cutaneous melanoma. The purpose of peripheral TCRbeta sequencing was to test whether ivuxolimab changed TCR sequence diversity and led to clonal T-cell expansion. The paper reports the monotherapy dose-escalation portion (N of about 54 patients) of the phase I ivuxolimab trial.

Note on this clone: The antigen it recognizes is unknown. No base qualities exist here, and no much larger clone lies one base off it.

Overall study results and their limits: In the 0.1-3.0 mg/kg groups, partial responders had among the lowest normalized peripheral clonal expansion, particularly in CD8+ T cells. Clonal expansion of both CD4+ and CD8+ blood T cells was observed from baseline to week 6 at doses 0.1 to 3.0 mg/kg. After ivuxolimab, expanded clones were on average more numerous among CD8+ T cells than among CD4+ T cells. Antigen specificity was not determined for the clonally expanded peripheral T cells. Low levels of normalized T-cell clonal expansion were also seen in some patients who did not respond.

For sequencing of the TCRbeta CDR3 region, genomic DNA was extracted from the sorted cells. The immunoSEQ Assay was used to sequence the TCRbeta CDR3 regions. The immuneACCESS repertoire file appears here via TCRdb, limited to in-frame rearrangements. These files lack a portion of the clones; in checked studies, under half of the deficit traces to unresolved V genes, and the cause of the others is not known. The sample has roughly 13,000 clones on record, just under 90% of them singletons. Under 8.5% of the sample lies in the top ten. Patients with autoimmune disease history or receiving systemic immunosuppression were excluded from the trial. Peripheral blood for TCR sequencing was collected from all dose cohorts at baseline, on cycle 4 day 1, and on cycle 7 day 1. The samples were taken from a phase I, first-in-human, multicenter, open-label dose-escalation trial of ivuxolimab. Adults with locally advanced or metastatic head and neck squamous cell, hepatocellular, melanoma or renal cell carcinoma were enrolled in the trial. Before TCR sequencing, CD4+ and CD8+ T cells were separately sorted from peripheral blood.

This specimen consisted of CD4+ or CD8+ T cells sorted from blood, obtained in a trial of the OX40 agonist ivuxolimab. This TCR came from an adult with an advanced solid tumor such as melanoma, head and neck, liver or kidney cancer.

The CDR3 reads CAWSLGTGGNTIYF. The sequenced DNA: TGTGCCTGGAGTCTGGGGACAGGAGGAAACACCATATATTTT. The chain was built from TRBV30 and TRBJ1-3, and TRBD1 aligns with 8 junction nucleotides. CDR1 GTSNPN and CDR2 SVGIG were looked up in the germline V gene (reference sequence). Trimming takes 2 bases off V and 4 bases off J; junction bases not matched to a gene: 4. The CDR3 covers 14 residues, taking in both the cysteine and the phenylalanine. Only CDR3 DNA remains: 42 bases, in frame from the first base.